These 13 T cell receptor beta chains were sequenced from one sample in a study of tumor-infiltrating lymphocytes in primary liver carcinoma. Scientists recovered RNA and DNA together from around 20-30 mg of unsorted bulk tissue. Making TCR beta cDNA involved 400 to 600 ng total RNA and a constant-region primer. Generation of the TCR beta libraries relied on three nested multiplex PCR rounds using slightly modified ARM-PCR. In the first two PCR rounds, TRBV1-TRBV30 forward primers were paired with a C-beta reverse primer, and each round lasted roughly 9 cycles. Using its own MiXCR run on the multiplex PCR reads, TCRdb lists one record per CDR3 protein. The repertoire holds over 95,000 distinct CDR3 sequences, with around two thirds as singletons. The material sequenced was liver tumor tissue from sampling region 5. The sample's subset: tumor region T5, tumor centre. These receptors were taken from a woman aged 60 to 75 with primary liver carcinoma and hepatitis B virus infection.

Ten or more counts support this clonotype. V gene TRBV6-6 combines with J gene TRBJ2-7; D remains unclear. CDR1 and CDR2 from the germline V gene are MNHNY and SVGAGI (reference sequence). The length of the CDR3 is 13 residues. Trimming shortened V by 5 bases and J by 6 bases, and 14 bases separated the two germline ends. The CDR3 sequence is CASSDGSRLEQYF. The DNA for the CDR3 is TGTGCCAGCAGTGACGGCTCACGGCTCGAGCAGTACTTC.

For this clonotype: At one of its ends the junction is not consistent with the germline gene, which may arise from a read error. The rearrangement links TRBV10-2 to TRBJ2-5; D is perhaps TRBD2 (5 bases). The CDR3 extends over 15 amino acids. Looked up from germline, CDR1 is WSHSY and CDR2 is SAAADI. The CDR3 region is CVSSGGSVRAKTQYF. As DNA, the CDR3 is TGCGTCAGCAGTGGAGGTAGCGTGAGGGCTAAGACCCAGTACTTC.

This clonotype came up many times. V usage is TRBV6-1 and J usage is TRBJ2-1, with 11 bases fitting TRBD2. This CDR3 is 15 amino acids long. V was clipped by 2 bases and J by 5 bases; unmatched bases: 2. CDR1 is MNHNS, CDR2 SASEGT, per germline. CDR3 amino acids: CASSETSGSHNEQFF. The DNA for the CDR3 is TGTGCCAGCAGTGAAACTAGCGGGAGCCACAATGAGCAGTTCTTC.

Regarding this clonotype: Possible read error: a much larger clone is one base away. The chain couples TRBV28 to TRBJ2-5; TRBD1 matches 8 bases. Germline CDR1 and CDR2: MDHEN and SYDVKM. V lost 5 bases and J lost 6; bases outside the gene matches: 8. CDR3 size: 14 residues. The CDR3: CASSPGSGGKTQYF. The CDR3 nucleotides are TGTGCCAGCAGTCCCGGGTCAGGGGGCAAGACCCAGTACTTC.

A word on this clonotype: A read error may account for a junction end that differs from germline. The rearrangement links TRBV11-2 to TRBJ1-3; the match to TRBD1 covers 9 bases. The CDR3 is 19 amino acids. Looked up from germline, CDR1 is SGHAT and CDR2 is FQNNGV. CDR3 nucleotides: TGTGCCAGCATCTCACGCCCGGACAGGGGATCGTACTCTGGAAACACCATATACTTT. Protein product: CASISRPDRGSYSGNTIYF.

This clonotype has a count of ten or more. This chain joins TRBV6-5 and TRBJ1-6; D gene unclear. The CDR3 runs to 17 residues. Trimming stripped 5 bases from V and 13 bases from J, with 27 bases between. Germline lookup yields CDR1 MNHEY and CDR2 SVGAGI. CDR3 region: CASSGEPTGPRKGPLHF. CDR3 bases: TGTGCCAGCAGTGGAGAACCAACCGGGCCTCGGAAAGGTCCCCTCCACTTT.

The chain joins TRBV6-5 to TRBJ2-7; D not certain. Germline V gives CDR1 MNHEY, CDR2 SVGAGI. This CDR3 contains 14 residues. Between the trimmed V and J ends, which lost 5 bases and 3 bases, there was a span of 14 bases. The CDR3 DNA reads as TGTGCCAGCAGTCCCCAGAGGAGTGGCTACGAGCAGTACTTC. Amino acid sequence: CASSPQRSGYEQYF.

This clonotype appeared once. V usage is TRBV28 and J usage is TRBJ1-1, with TRBD1 as a possible D gene (5 bases). Trimming cost V 9 bases and J 7 bases, with 21 bases left between them. The germline CDR1 and CDR2 sequences are MDHEN and SYDVKM. This CDR3 has 14 residues. The CDR3 DNA is TGTGCCAGTTGGGTAGGGGATGGAGGCATTGAAGCTTTCTTT. It encodes CASWVGDGGIEAFF.

This clonotype was observed many times. The J gene is TRBJ2-1, the V gene TRBV7-3, with TRBD2 as a possible D gene (5 bases). Germline values: CDR1 SGHTA, CDR2 FQGTGA. V lost 4 bases and J 5 bases, leaving 21 bases between the germline ends. The CDR3 spans 17 residues. The CDR3 bases are TGTGCCAGCAGCTCGCTCGGTGGGGTCGGGATGAACAATGAGCAGTTCTTC. It yields the protein CASSSLGGVGMNNEQFF.

The rearrangement links TRBV20-1 to TRBJ2-5, with unresolved D. The germline CDR1 and CDR2 sequences are DFQATT and SNEGSKA (reference sequence). CDR3 length: 15 residues. The ends were cut back, 3 bases at V and 0 bases at J, with 14 bases in the middle. The chain's CDR3 is CSASHPGRNQETQYF. CDR3 nucleotide sequence: TGCAGTGCTAGCCACCCCGGACGTAACCAAGAGACCCAGTACTTC.

This clonotype came up a few times. The J gene is TRBJ2-3, the V gene TRBV5-1; D possibly corresponds to TRBD2 (5 bases). This CDR3 region has 15 residues. Germline values: CDR1 SGHRS, CDR2 YFSETQ. Trimming took off 1 base at V and 6 bases at J, with 15 bases between the two ends. The DNA for the CDR3 is TGCGCCAGCAGCTTGCCACGGGCGATAGCGGATACGCAGTATTTT. It yields the protein CASSLPRAIADTQYF.

Comment on this clonotype: A much bigger clone sits one base away, suggesting this may be a read error. The chain combines TRBV5-6 with TRBJ2-1; D remains unclear. The CDR3 runs 15 residues. Per germline, CDR1 SGHDT and CDR2 YYEEEE. DNA of the CDR3: TGTGCCTGCAGCCTCCCCCCCGCGGTAAACAATGAGCAGTTCTTC. Translating gives CACSLPPAVNNEQFF. The entire variable domain, with the rest obtained from reference TRBV5-6 and TRBJ2-1, is as follows: DAGVTQSPTHLIKTRGQQVTLRCSPKSGHDTVSWYQQALGQGPQFIFQYYEEEERQRGNFPDRFSGHQFPNYSSELNVNALLLGDSALYLCACSLPPAVNNEQFFGPGTRLTVL.

DNA of the CDR3: TGTGCCAGCAGCCCACTCTTAGGCTCAACGGGGGAGCGGGGAGAAAAACTGTTTTTT. It codes for CASSPLLGSTGERGEKLFF. The V gene is TRBV9, the J gene TRBJ1-4, with TRBD1 as a possible D gene (5 bases). Germline CDR1 is SGDLS and CDR2 is YYNGEE. V was pared by 4 bases and J by 8 bases, with 30 bases between. The CDR3 has 19 amino acids.